Described below is a single T cell receptor (beta chain) sequence and its context. This record comes from a study of technical replicates of blood from a few donors. Using immunoSEQ multiplex PCR, the repertoire was profiled, and TCRdb retains in-frame clones only, with some absent. This sample has 100,000 or so clones; almost 97% occur once, and the top ten carry 0.36%. What was sequenced was T cells isolated from PBMCs. The receptor was derived from a human donor in good health.

The CDR3 nucleotides read TGTGCCAGCAGTTACAACCACGCCAGTGGTGAGCAGTTCTTC. Protein: CASSYNHASGEQFF. This chain joins TRBV6-5 and TRBJ2-1, with D unresolved. The CDR3 totals 14 residues. The germline V gene encodes CDR1 MNHEY and CDR2 SVGAGI. Trimming took 2 bases from V and 9 from J, leaving 14 bases between them.